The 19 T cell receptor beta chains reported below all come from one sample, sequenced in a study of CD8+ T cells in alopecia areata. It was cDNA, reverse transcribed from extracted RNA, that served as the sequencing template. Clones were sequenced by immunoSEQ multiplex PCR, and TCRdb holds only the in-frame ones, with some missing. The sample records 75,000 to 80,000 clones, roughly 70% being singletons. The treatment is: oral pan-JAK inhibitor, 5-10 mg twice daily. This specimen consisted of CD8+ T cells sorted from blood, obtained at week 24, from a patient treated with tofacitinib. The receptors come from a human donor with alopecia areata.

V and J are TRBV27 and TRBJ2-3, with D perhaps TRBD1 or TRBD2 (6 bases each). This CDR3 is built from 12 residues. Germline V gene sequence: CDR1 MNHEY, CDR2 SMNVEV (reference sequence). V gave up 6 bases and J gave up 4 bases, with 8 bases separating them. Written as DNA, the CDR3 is TGTGCCAGCAGCCGGGGGCCAGATACGCAGTATTTT. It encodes CASSRGPDTQYF.

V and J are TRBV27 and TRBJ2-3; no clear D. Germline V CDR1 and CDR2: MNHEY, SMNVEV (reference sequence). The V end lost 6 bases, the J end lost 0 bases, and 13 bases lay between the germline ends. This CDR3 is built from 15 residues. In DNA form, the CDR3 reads TGTGCCAGCAGCATCCTGACTTCCAGCACAGATACGCAGTATTTT. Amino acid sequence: CASSILTSSTDTQYF.

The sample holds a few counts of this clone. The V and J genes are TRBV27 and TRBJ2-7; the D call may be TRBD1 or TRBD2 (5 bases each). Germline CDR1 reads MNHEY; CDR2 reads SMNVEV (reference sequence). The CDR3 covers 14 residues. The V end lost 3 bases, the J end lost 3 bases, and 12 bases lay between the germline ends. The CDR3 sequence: CASSFLGTDYEQYF. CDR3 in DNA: TGTGCCAGCAGTTTTCTAGGGACCGACTACGAGCAGTACTTC.

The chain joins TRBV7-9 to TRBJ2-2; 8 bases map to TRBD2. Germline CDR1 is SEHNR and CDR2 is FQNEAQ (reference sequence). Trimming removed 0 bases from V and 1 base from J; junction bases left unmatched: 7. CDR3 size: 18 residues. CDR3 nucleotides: TGTGCCAGCAGCTTAGCTGCTACGGCGGGAGGGAACACCGGGGAGCTGTTTTTT. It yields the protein CASSLAATAGGNTGELFF.

Here the CDR3 DNA reads TGTGCGGGCCATGGGGCTCCCAGTGAGACCCAGTACTTC. The encoded protein is CAGHGAPSETQYF. The rearrangement links TRBV30 to TRBJ2-5, with D maybe TRBD1 (5 bases). Per germline, CDR1 GTSNPN and CDR2 SVGIG (reference sequence). The CDR3 contains 13 residues.

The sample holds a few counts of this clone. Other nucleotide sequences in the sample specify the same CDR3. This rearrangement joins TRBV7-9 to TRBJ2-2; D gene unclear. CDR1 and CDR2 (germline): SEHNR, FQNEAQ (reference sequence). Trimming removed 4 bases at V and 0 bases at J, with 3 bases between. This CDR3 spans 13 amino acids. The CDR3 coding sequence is TGTGCCAGCAGCTCCACGAACACCGGGGAGCTGTTTTTT. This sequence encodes CASSSTNTGELFF.

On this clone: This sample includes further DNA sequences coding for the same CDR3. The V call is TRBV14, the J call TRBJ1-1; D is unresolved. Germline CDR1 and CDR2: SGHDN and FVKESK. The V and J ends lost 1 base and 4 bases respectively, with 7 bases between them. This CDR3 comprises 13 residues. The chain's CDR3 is CASSQGRGTEAFF. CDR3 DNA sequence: TGTGCCAGCAGCCAAGGACGGGGCACTGAAGCTTTCTTT.

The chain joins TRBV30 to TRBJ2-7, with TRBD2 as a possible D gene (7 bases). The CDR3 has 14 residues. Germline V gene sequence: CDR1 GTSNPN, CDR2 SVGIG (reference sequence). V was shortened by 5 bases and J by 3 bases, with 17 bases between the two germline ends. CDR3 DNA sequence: TGTGCCTGGTCCTTCGGCGGGGGCGACTACGAGCAGTACTTC. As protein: CAWSFGGGDYEQYF. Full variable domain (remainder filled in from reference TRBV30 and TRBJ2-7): SQTIHQWPATLVQPVGSPLSLECTVEGTSNPNLYWYRQAAGRGLQLLFYSVGIGQISSEVPQNLSASRPQDRQFILSSKKLLLSDSGFYLCAWSFGGGDYEQYFGPGTRLTVT.

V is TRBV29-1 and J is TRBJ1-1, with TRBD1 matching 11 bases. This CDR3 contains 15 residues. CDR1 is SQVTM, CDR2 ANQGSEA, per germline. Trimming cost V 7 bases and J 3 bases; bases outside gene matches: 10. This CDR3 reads CSGIGQGAPDTEAFF. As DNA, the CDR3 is TGCAGCGGGATTGGACAGGGGGCGCCGGACACTGAAGCTTTCTTT.

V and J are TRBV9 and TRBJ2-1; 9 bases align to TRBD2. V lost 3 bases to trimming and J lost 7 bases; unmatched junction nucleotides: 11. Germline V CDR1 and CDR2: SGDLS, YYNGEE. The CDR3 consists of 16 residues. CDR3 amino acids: CASSALWAGGPNEQFF. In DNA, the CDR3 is TGTGCCAGCAGCGCCCTCTGGGCGGGAGGGCCAAATGAGCAGTTCTTC.

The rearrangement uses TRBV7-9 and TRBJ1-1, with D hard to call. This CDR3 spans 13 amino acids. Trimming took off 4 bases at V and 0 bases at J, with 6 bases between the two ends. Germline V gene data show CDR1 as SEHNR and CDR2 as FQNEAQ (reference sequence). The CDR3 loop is CASSSRLNTEAFF. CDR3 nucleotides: TGTGCCAGCAGCTCGAGACTGAACACTGAAGCTTTCTTT.

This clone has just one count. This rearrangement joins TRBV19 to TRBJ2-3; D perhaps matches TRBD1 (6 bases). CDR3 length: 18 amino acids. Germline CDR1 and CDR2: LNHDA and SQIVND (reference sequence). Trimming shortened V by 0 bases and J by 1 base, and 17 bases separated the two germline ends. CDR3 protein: CASSIDFYRALGTDTQYF. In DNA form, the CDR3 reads TGTGCCAGTAGTATAGATTTCTACAGGGCCTTGGGCACAGATACGCAGTATTTT.

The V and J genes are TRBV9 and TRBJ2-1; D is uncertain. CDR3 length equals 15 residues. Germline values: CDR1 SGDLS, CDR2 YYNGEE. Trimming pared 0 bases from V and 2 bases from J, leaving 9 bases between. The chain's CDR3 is CASSVVASTYNEQFF. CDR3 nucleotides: TGTGCCAGCAGCGTAGTTGCAAGCACCTACAATGAGCAGTTCTTC.

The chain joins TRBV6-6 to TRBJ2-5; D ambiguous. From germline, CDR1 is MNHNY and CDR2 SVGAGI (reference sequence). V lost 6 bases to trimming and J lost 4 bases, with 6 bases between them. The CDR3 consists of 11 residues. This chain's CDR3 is CASRTGETQYF. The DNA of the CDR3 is TGTGCCAGCAGAACGGGAGAGACCCAGTACTTC.

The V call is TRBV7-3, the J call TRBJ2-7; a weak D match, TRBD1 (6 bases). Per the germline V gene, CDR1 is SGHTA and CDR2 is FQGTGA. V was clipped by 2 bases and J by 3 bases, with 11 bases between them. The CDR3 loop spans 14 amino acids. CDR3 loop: CASSLYPGDYEQYF. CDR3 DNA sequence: TGTGCCAGCAGCTTATATCCAGGGGACTACGAGCAGTACTTC.

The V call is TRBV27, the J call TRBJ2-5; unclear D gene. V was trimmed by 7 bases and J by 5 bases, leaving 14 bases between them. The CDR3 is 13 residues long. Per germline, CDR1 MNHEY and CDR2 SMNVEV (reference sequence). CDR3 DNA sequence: TGTGCCAGCACAAGTCGGATGGGGGAGACCCAGTACTTC. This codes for CASTSRMGETQYF.

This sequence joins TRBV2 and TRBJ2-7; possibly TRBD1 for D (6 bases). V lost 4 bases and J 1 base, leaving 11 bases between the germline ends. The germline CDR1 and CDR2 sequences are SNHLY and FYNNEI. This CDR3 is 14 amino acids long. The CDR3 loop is CASSAGVLSYEQYF. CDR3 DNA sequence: TGTGCCAGCAGTGCAGGGGTTCTTTCCTACGAGCAGTACTTC.

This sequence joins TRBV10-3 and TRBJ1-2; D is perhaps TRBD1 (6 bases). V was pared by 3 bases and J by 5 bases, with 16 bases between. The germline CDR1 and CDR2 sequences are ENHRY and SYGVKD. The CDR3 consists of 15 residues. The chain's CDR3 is CAISDGQTESYGYTF. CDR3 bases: TGTGCCATCAGTGATGGACAGACCGAATCTTATGGCTACACCTTC.

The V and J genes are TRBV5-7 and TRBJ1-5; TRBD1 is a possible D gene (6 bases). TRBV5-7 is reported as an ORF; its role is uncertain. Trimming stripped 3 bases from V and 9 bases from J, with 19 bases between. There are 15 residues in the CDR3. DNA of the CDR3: TGTGCCAGCAGCTGCTCCGGGACAAGGGAGGGGCCCCAGCATTTT. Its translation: CASSCSGTREGPQHF.